Below are 30 T cell receptor beta chains sequenced from a single sample in a study of blood T cell repertoires in COVID-19. Generated by immunoSEQ multiplex PCR, the TCRdb table keeps only in-frame clones and is missing some. The sample lists around 130,000 clones; approximately 86% were seen once. Sequencing was carried out using peripheral blood. The receptors were gathered from a woman aged 50 to 60 who had recovered from COVID-19.

The chain employs TRBV12-3 or TRBV12-4 and TRBJ2-7; D is ambiguous. The ends were cut back, 9 bases at V and 4 bases at J, with 10 bases in the middle. The CDR3 loop spans 11 amino acids. The CDR3 sequence: CASLQKYEQYF. The CDR3 coding sequence is TGTGCCAGTCTCCAGAAATACGAGCAGTACTTC.

The chain has TRBV19 and TRBJ1-4; D is unclear. Trimming removed 7 bases from V and 0 bases from J, with 12 bases in between. CDR1 is LNHDA and CDR2 is SQIVND in the germline V gene (reference sequence). This CDR3 has 15 residues. The CDR3 loop is CASNGRAATNEKLFF. The CDR3, as DNA: TGTGCCAGTAATGGGAGGGCAGCAACTAATGAAAAACTGTTTTTT.

The gene calls are TRBV5-6 and TRBJ2-7; no definite D call. The V gene lost 1 base and the J gene lost 3 bases, with 8 bases spanning the gap. The CDR3 is made up of 13 amino acids. Per germline, CDR1 SGHDT and CDR2 YYEEEE. The CDR3 nucleotides are TGTGCCAGCAGCTTGCAGGTTAGCTACGAGCAGTACTTC. It is translated as CASSLQVSYEQYF. Full variable domain (missing parts from reference TRBV5-6 and TRBJ2-7): DAGVTQSPTHLIKTRGQQVTLRCSPKSGHDTVSWYQQALGQGPQFIFQYYEEEERQRGNFPDRFSGHQFPNYSSELNVNALLLGDSALYLCASSLQVSYEQYFGPGTRLTVT.

V usage is TRBV10-3 and J usage is TRBJ2-1, with D possibly matching TRBD2 (6 bases). The CDR3 covers 13 residues. The germline CDR1 and CDR2 sequences are ENHRY and SYGVKD. With 10 bases removed from V and 6 bases from J, the gap between germline ends came to 16 bases. CDR3 bases: TGTGCCAAGGGAACTACTAGCTCCAATGAGCAGTTCTTC. Its translation: CAKGTTSSNEQFF.

The chain employs TRBV29-1 and TRBJ1-1, with D perhaps TRBD1 (6 bases). CDR3 length: 15 residues. V lost 7 bases, J lost 5 bases, and 23 bases lay in between. Per the germline V gene, CDR1 is SQVTM and CDR2 is ANQGSEA. CDR3 in amino acids: CSAPTGSPWGTEAFF. The CDR3 region has the DNA TGCAGCGCCCCGACAGGATCCCCTTGGGGGACTGAAGCTTTCTTT.

This clone was counted once. The V call is TRBV7-2, the J call TRBJ2-1, with TRBD1 matching over 8 bases. This CDR3 contains 18 residues. V dropped 1 base and J dropped 4; count of bases not matched to a gene: 12. Germline V gene data show CDR1 as SGHTA and CDR2 as FQGNSA. The CDR3 here is CASSLVRPGTGPYNEQFF. CDR3 DNA sequence: TGTGCCAGCAGCTTAGTTCGTCCCGGGACAGGACCTTACAATGAGCAGTTCTTC.

The rearrangement joins TRBV7-9 to TRBJ2-3; 9 nucleotides match TRBD2. Germline values: CDR1 SEHNR, CDR2 FQNEAQ (reference sequence). The CDR3 sequence is 17 residues long. V lost 5 bases and J lost 0; bases outside the gene matches: 9. The CDR3, as DNA: TGTGCCAGCAGCCGGGGACTAGCAGCCTCTAGCACAGATACGCAGTATTTT. Protein product: CASSRGLAASSTDTQYF. Filled out from reference TRBV7-9 and TRBJ2-3, the complete variable domain reads DTGVSQNPRHKITKRGQNVTFRCDPISEHNRLYWYRQTLGQGPEFLTYFQNEAQLEKSRLLSDRFSAERPKGSFSTLEIQRTEQGDSAMYLCASSRGLAASSTDTQYFGPGTRLTVL.

This chain connects TRBV4-2 to TRBJ2-2, with TRBD2 identical over 11 bases. The CDR3 is made up of 18 amino acids. J was trimmed by 3 bases and V by 4 bases; bases with no gene match: 10. The germline V gene encodes CDR1 LGHNA and CDR2 YNFKEQ. The CDR3 sequence is CASSPHIPGLADTGELFF. CDR3 DNA: TGTGCCAGCAGCCCTCACATACCGGGACTAGCGGACACCGGGGAGCTGTTTTTT.

The V and J genes are TRBV30 and TRBJ2-1; 7 bases agree with TRBD2. V shed 4 bases and J 8 bases; nucleotides not matched to a gene: 11. Germline V lookup: CDR1 GTSNPN, CDR2 SVGIG (reference sequence). The CDR3 has 14 residues. CDR3 DNA: TGTGCCTGGAACCGGGACTACGACGGCGATGAGCAGTTCTTC. Translating gives CAWNRDYDGDEQFF.

This clone was found a few times. This CDR3 is CASRLTSGRFGGELFF. CDR3 nucleotide sequence: TGTGCCAGTAGACTGACTAGCGGGAGATTTGGTGGGGAGCTGTTTTTT. This chain uses TRBV19 with TRBJ2-2; 12 bases are a match to TRBD2. CDR3 size: 16 residues. The germline gives CDR1 LNHDA, CDR2 SQIVND (reference sequence). The V gene end was trimmed by 6 bases and the J gene end by 8 bases; junction bases not matched to a gene: 10.

The chain combines TRBV7-9 with TRBJ1-1; D is unclear. V dropped 5 bases and J dropped 1 base, with 14 bases sitting between them. CDR1 and CDR2 (germline): SEHNR, FQNEAQ (reference sequence). This CDR3 is built from 15 residues. The DNA for the CDR3 is TGTGCCAGCAGCCCCCGAGTGGGAGGGAACACTGAAGCTTTCTTT. Its translation is CASSPRVGGNTEAFF.

The CDR3 is CASSPLAGGPEDTQYF. CDR3 bases: TGTGCCAGCTCACCACTAGCGGGAGGGCCTGAAGATACGCAGTATTTT. The chain carries TRBV18 and TRBJ2-3; 11 positions agree with TRBD2. With 1 base clipped from V and 5 bases from J, the junction kept 5 bases outside the gene matches. CDR1 KGHSH and CDR2 LQKENI come from the germline V gene. This CDR3 is built from 16 residues.

About this clone itself: The junction does not match germline at one end; this may be a read error. The chain employs TRBV2 and TRBJ2-5, with unresolved D. This CDR3 comprises 15 residues. Germline assignment: CDR1 SNHLY and CDR2 FYNNEI. CDR3 nucleotides: TGTGCCAGCAGGGAAGGCACTCTCTCGGGAGAGACCCAGTACTTC. Its translation is CASREGTLSGETQYF. The whole variable domain, remainder taken from reference TRBV2 and TRBJ2-5, is EPEVTQTPSHQVTQMGQEVILRCVPISNHLYFYWYRQILGQKVEFLVSFYNNEISEKSEIFDDQFSVERPDGSNFTLKIRSTKLEDSAMYFCASREGTLSGETQYFGPGTRLLVL.

The sample holds one count of this clone. The chain is built from TRBV5-4 and TRBJ2-7; D possibly corresponds to TRBD1 (5 bases). The V gene's germline CDR1 is SGHNT and CDR2 YYREEE (reference sequence). CDR3 length: 13 amino acids. Trimming shortened V by 0 bases and J by 6 bases, and 10 bases separated the two germline ends. CDR3 sequence (DNA): TGTGCCAGCAGCTTGGGTGGGGCAGTCGAGCAGTACTTC. It codes for CASSLGGAVEQYF.

The gene calls are TRBV19 and TRBJ1-4; D ambiguous. The germline V and J ends were trimmed by 1 base and 4 bases, with 10 bases remaining between them. Per the germline V gene, CDR1 is LNHDA and CDR2 is SQIVND (reference sequence). The CDR3 contains 15 residues. This chain's CDR3 is CASSIGRTHNEKLFF. The CDR3 DNA reads as TGTGCCAGTAGTATAGGGAGGACCCATAATGAAAAACTGTTTTTT.

The gene calls are TRBV10-1 and TRBJ2-7; D is perhaps TRBD1 (5 bases). The V gene's germline CDR1 is WNHNN and CDR2 SYGVQD (reference sequence). V lost 2 bases and J 5 bases, leaving 16 bases between the germline ends. The CDR3 is made up of 15 amino acids. The DNA of the CDR3 is TGCGCCAGCAGTGAGGGCCTGGCAGGGAAGGACGAGCAGTACTTC. It translates to CASSEGLAGKDEQYF.

The V call is TRBV6-5, the J call TRBJ1-2, with D perhaps matching TRBD1 (6 bases). The CDR3 sequence is 13 residues long. CDR1 is MNHEY, CDR2 SVGAGI, per germline. Deletions cut 6 bases from V and 8 bases from J, with 16 bases between. The CDR3 region has the DNA TGTGCCAGCAGCTTTACAGGGCATGCGGGCTACACCTTC. It is translated as CASSFTGHAGYTF.

V gene TRBV19 combines with J gene TRBJ1-1; TRBD1 might be the D (5 bases). Germline V gives CDR1 LNHDA, CDR2 SQIVND (reference sequence). The CDR3 runs to 14 residues. Trimming took 4 bases from V and 2 from J, leaving 11 bases between them. The CDR3 DNA sequence: TGTGCCAGTAGTAAAAATCAGGGAAACACTGAAGCTTTCTTT. This gives the protein CASSKNQGNTEAFF. The whole variable domain, filled in from reference TRBV19 and TRBJ1-1, reads DGGITQSPKYLFRKEGQNVTLSCEQNLNHDAMYWYRQDPGQGLRLIYYSQIVNDFQKGDIAEGYSVSREKKESFPLTVTSAQKNPTAFYLCASSKNQGNTEAFFGQGTRLTVV.

This clone was counted a single time. The chain recombines TRBV28 with TRBJ1-2, with 8 bases fitting TRBD1. After removal of 6 bases from V and 4 bases from J, the junction contained 7 bases not matched to a gene. There are 14 residues in the CDR3. Per the germline V gene, CDR1 is MDHEN and CDR2 is SYDVKM. This CDR3 is CASRDRVGSYGYTF. CDR3 bases: TGTGCCAGCAGGGACAGGGTGGGTAGCTATGGCTACACCTTC.

The J gene is TRBJ1-2, the V gene TRBV28, with D possibly matching TRBD1 (5 bases). V was pared by 3 bases and J by 9 bases, with 14 bases between. Germline V gene sequence: CDR1 MDHEN, CDR2 SYDVKM. CDR3 size: 13 residues. The CDR3 DNA reads as TGTGCCAGCAGTTTGGGGCAGGGATATCGCTACACCTTC. Translation gives CASSLGQGYRYTF.

The V call is TRBV7-9, the J call TRBJ2-7, with 9 bases fitting TRBD1. J lost 2 bases, V lost 5 bases, and 10 bases had no gene match. The CDR3 runs to 16 residues. The germline V gene encodes CDR1 SEHNR and CDR2 FQNEAQ (reference sequence). CDR3: CASSRTPGQGAYEQYF. CDR3 sequence (DNA): TGTGCCAGCAGCCGTACACCGGGACAGGGAGCCTACGAGCAGTACTTC.

V usage is TRBV7-9 and J usage is TRBJ2-2; the D gene is possibly TRBD1 (6 bases). The germline gives CDR1 SEHNR, CDR2 FQNEAQ (reference sequence). There are 12 residues in the CDR3. The germline V and J ends were trimmed by 8 bases and 5 bases, with 9 bases remaining between them. The CDR3 DNA sequence: TGTGCCAGCTTAAGGGGGACCGGGGAGCTGTTTTTT. It encodes CASLRGTGELFF.

V and J are TRBV11-2 and TRBJ1-3, with D possibly matching TRBD1 (6 bases). Trimming took 2 bases from V and 4 from J, leaving 12 bases between them. The germline gives CDR1 SGHAT, CDR2 FQNNGV. This CDR3 has 15 amino acids. CDR3 in DNA: TGTGCCAGCAGCTTAAGGGCAGGGACAGGAAACACCATATATTTT. Its protein product is CASSLRAGTGNTIYF. The full variable domain, with the rest looked up from reference TRBV11-2 and TRBJ1-3, is EAGVAQSPRYKIIEKRQSVAFWCNPISGHATLYWYQQILGQGPKLLIQFQNNGVVDDSQLPKDRFSAERLKGVDSTLKIQPAKLEDSAVYLCASSLRAGTGNTIYFGEGSWLTVV.

The chain is built from TRBV2 and TRBJ2-2, with D perhaps matching TRBD1 (6 bases). The CDR3 loop spans 15 amino acids. Germline loops: CDR1 SNHLY, CDR2 FYNNEI. Trimming left V 4 bases short and J 5 bases short, with 14 bases between. As DNA, the CDR3 is TGTGCCAGCAGTGCGACAGGTCTCTCTACCGGGGAGCTGTTTTTT. Its protein product is CASSATGLSTGELFF.

V is TRBV2 and J is TRBJ1-2; D unresolved. Trimming shortened V by 6 bases and J by 5 bases, and 16 bases separated the two germline ends. Per germline, CDR1 SNHLY and CDR2 FYNNEI. This CDR3 region has 14 residues. As DNA, the CDR3 is TGTGCCAGCAGGATCGACCATACGGGGTATGGCTACACCTTC. Translated, it gives CASRIDHTGYGYTF.

The chain links TRBV7-2 to TRBJ2-1, with D hard to call. Germline CDR1 and CDR2: SGHTA and FQGNSA. The CDR3 sequence is 14 residues long. Trimming took 3 bases from V and 6 from J, leaving 12 bases between them. The chain's CDR3 is CASSFTFGGNEQFF. The CDR3 nucleotides are TGTGCCAGCAGCTTTACGTTCGGCGGCAATGAGCAGTTCTTC.

V is TRBV18 and J is TRBJ1-2, with 8 nucleotides matching TRBD1. Germline-derived CDR1 and CDR2 are KGHSH and LQKENI. Germline trimming cut 4 bases from V and 3 bases from J; bases unmatched to any gene: 4. The CDR3 length is 14 residues. The CDR3 DNA is TGTGCCAGCTCACGTTTGGGACAGGACTATGGCTACACCTTC. This encodes CASSRLGQDYGYTF.

The chain couples TRBV6-8 to TRBJ2-7; 9 positions agree with TRBD1. This CDR3 spans 16 amino acids. Trimming removed 0 bases from V and 6 bases from J; junction bases left unmatched: 9. CDR1 MNHGY and CDR2 SAAAGT come from the germline V gene. CDR3 amino acids: CASSYSTGTGNLEQYF. The DNA of the CDR3 is TGTGCCAGCAGTTACTCTACCGGGACAGGGAATCTCGAGCAGTACTTC.

This clone showed up just a few times. The V call is TRBV7-9, the J call TRBJ2-1; 8 bases agree with TRBD2. Germline CDR1 and CDR2: SEHNR and FQNEAQ (reference sequence). V shed 10 bases, J shed 8 bases, and the junction held 16 bases outside the gene matches. The CDR3 sequence is 15 residues long. The CDR3 spells CATTRGAGVEDEQFF. Written as DNA, the CDR3 is TGTGCCACAACACGCGGAGCGGGGGTGGAGGATGAGCAGTTCTTC.

The rearrangement joins TRBV1 to TRBJ1-5. TRBV1 is a listed pseudogene. CDR3 length equals 16 residues. As DNA, the CDR3 is TGCACCAGCAGCCAAGAGATTCCGAAACTCAATCAGCCCCAGCATTTT. Amino acids: CTSSQEIPKLNQPQHF.